The 9 T cell receptor beta chains below were found in one sample sequenced in a study of T cells in Graves' hyperthyroidism and ophthalmopathy (dated by TCRdb to between 2018 and 2020). Preparation of the library involved multiplex PCR. Sequencer: Illumina HiSeq 2000. The TCR beta CDR3 regions were amplified from RNA transcripts. The TCR CDR3 was subjected to a first round of RT-PCR using the HTBI primer set and the Qiagen OneStep RT-PCR kit. TCRdb itself trimmed the public reads at Q25 with fastp, ran MiXCR and retained productive beta chains. Rows with one shared CDR3 protein collapse into an entry with the most common genes and DNA. The sample table records roughly 500,000 distinct CDR3 sequences; around 14% of these occur just once. Together, the top ten hold approximately 5.7% of the sample. Source material: blood. The receptors originated from a woman between 25 and 40 years old with Graves' hyperthyroidism that later progressed to Graves' ophthalmopathy.

This clonotype was seen repeatedly, ten times or more. The rearrangement joins TRBV12-3 or TRBV12-4 to TRBJ1-4; D ambiguous. V dropped 7 bases and J dropped 0 bases, with 9 bases sitting between them. The CDR3 contains 14 residues. CDR3 nucleotides: TGTGCCAGCACCCCCGGTACAACTAATGAAAAACTGTTTTTT. Translated: CASTPGTTNEKLFF.

This clonotype was counted ten times or more. The chain is built from TRBV5-5 and TRBJ1-1, with 7 nucleotides matching TRBD1. The J segment lost 1 base and the V segment lost 0 bases, leaving 12 bases of the junction unmatched. The CDR3 consists of 18 residues. Germline V CDR1 and CDR2: SGHKS, YYEKEE (reference sequence). The CDR3 nucleotides are TGTGCCAGCAGCTTGGGTAGGGCCCGGGACAGCCCGAACACTGAAGCTTTCTTT. Its protein is CASSLGRARDSPNTEAFF.

This clonotype was counted between two and nine times. Since a much larger clone is just one base distant, this may be a read error. The chain employs TRBV28 and TRBJ2-7, with D perhaps TRBD1 (5 bases). V lost 6 bases and J lost 7, with 22 bases in between. CDR1 MDHEN and CDR2 SYDVKM come from the germline V gene. CDR3 length: 15 residues. The CDR3 is CASSPPPDTLNEQYF. CDR3 nucleotide sequence: TGTGCCAGCAGCCCCCCCCCGGACACACTCAATGAGCAGTACTTC.

This clonotype was found many times. The V and J genes are TRBV20-1 and TRBJ1-2, with D possibly being TRBD1 (5 bases). The CDR3 has 14 amino acids. Per germline, CDR1 DFQATT and CDR2 SNEGSKA (reference sequence). With 2 bases removed from V and 8 bases from J, the gap between germline ends came to 18 bases. This CDR3 reads CSARQAGTEGGYTF. CDR3 sequence (DNA): TGCAGTGCTAGACAAGCCGGGACGGAGGGAGGCTACACCTTC.

The sample holds a few counts of this clonotype. This may be a read error: a much more frequent sequence differs by one nucleotide. This sequence joins TRBV14 and TRBJ1-1; 9 bases match TRBD1. Germline V CDR1 and CDR2: SGHDN, FVKESK. The CDR3 consists of 12 residues. V was clipped by 4 bases and J by 7 bases; unmatched bases: 1. The CDR3 spells CASSRQGVEAFF. The CDR3 bases are TGTGCCAGCAGCCGACAGGGGGTTGAAGCTTTCTTT.

In its sample, this clonotype was seen many times. This sequence joins TRBV24-1 and TRBJ2-1; no reliable D call. In germline, CDR1 is KGHDR, CDR2 SFDVKD. Trimming left V 0 bases short and J 4 bases short, with 6 bases between. The CDR3 loop spans 14 amino acids. The CDR3 nucleotides are TGTGCCACCAGTGATTTGGGGCCGTACAATGAGCAGTTCTTC. Translating gives CATSDLGPYNEQFF.

In nucleotides, the CDR3 is TGTGCCAGCAGTGGGTCTTGGCGGGAGGGCCTTAATGAGCAGTTCTTC. Translated, it gives CASSGSWREGLNEQFF. The J gene is TRBJ2-1, the V gene TRBV2; TRBD2 aligns across 9 bases. From germline, CDR1 is SNHLY and CDR2 FYNNEI. The CDR3 is made up of 16 amino acids. J lost 7 bases, V lost 4 bases, and 11 bases had no gene match.

As concerns this clonotype: An end of the junction differs from the germline gene, which may be a read error. This chain links TRBV7-7 with TRBJ2-5; 9 bases are shared with TRBD1. Looked up from germline, CDR1 is SSHAT and CDR2 is FNYEAQ (reference sequence). The CDR3 has 14 residues. Here the CDR3 DNA reads TGTGCTAGCAGCTTCGGACAGGGGAAAGAGATCCAGTACTTC. Encoded protein: CASSFGQGKEIQYF.

This clonotype was seen a handful of times. The gene calls are TRBV11-3 and TRBJ2-5; 7 nucleotides match TRBD2. This CDR3 spans 15 amino acids. V gave up 5 bases and J gave up 5 bases; unmatched junction bases: 11. Germline CDR1 reads SGHNT; CDR2 reads YENEEA. CDR3 sequence (DNA): TGTGCCAGCAGCCCCGGGGGGAGTCGGTATGAGACCCAGTACTTC. Protein sequence: CASSPGGSRYETQYF.